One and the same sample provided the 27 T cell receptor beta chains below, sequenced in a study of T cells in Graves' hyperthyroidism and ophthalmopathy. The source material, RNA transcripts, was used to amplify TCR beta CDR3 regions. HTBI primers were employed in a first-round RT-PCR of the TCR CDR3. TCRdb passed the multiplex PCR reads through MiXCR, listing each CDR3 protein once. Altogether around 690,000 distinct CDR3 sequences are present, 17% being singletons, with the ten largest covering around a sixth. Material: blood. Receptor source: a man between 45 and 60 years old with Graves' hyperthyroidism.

The CDR3 DNA follows: TGTGCCAGCAGCTCACTTCGCGGGCGGACAGATGGGTCGGGTACGCAGTATTTT. Translated, it gives CASSSLRGRTDGSGTQYF. This chain connects TRBV11-2 to TRBJ2-3; tentatively, D is TRBD1 (6 bases). CDR3 length equals 18 residues. CDR1 SGHAT and CDR2 FQNNGV come from the germline V gene. Trimming took off 4 bases at V and 8 bases at J, with 28 bases between the two ends.

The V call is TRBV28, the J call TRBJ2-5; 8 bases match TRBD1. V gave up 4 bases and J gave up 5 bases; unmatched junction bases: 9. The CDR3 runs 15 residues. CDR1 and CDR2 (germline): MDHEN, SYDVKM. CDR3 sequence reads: CASSSGQGGGETQYF. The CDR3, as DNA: TGTGCCAGCAGTTCTGGACAGGGCGGCGGTGAGACCCAGTACTTC.

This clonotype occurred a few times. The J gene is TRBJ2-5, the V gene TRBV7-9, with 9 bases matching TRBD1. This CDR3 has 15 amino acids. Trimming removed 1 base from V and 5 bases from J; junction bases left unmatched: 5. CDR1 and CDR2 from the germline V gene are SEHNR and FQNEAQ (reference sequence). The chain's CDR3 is CASSLGDRADETQYF. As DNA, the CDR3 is TGTGCCAGCAGCTTAGGGGACAGGGCGGACGAGACCCAGTACTTC.

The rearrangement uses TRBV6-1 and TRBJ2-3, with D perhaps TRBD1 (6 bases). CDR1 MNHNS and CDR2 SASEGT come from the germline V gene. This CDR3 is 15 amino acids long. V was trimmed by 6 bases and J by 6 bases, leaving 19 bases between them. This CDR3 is CASSRDKWDVDTQYF. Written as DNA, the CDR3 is TGTGCCAGCAGCCGGGACAAGTGGGACGTCGATACGCAGTATTTT.

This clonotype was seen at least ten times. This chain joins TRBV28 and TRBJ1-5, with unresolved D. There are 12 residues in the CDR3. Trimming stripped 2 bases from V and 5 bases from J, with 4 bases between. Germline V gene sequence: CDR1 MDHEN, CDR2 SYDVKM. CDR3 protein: CASSLIHQPQHF. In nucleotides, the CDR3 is TGTGCCAGCAGTTTAATCCATCAGCCCCAGCATTTT.

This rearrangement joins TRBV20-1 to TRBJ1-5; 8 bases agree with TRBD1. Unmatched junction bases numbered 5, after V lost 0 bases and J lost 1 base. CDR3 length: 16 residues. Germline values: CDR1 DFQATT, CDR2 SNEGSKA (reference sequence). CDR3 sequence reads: CSARDQGAGSNQPQHF. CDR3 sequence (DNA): TGCAGTGCTAGAGATCAGGGGGCAGGGAGCAATCAGCCCCAGCATTTT.

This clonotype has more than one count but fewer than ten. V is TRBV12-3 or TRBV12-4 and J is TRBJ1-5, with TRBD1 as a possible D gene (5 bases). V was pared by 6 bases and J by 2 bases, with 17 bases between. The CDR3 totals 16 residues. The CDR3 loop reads CASSRRDGRRNQPQHF. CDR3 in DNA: TGTGCCAGCAGCCGCCGGGACGGCAGGCGCAATCAGCCCCAGCATTTT.

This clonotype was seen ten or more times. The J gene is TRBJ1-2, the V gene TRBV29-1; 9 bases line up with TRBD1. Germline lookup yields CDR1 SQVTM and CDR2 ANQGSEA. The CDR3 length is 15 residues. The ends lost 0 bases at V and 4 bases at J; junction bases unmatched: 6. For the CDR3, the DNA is TGCAGCGTTGAAGATGGACAGGGGATGAGCTATGGCTACACCTTC. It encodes CSVEDGQGMSYGYTF.

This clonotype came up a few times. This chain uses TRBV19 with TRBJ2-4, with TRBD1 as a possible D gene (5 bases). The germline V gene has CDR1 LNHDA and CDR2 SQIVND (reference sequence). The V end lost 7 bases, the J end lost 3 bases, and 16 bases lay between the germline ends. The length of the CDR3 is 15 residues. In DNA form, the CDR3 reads TGTGCCAGTATTGGGAAGGGGCGGCTCAAAAACATTCAGTACTTC. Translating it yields CASIGKGRLKNIQYF.

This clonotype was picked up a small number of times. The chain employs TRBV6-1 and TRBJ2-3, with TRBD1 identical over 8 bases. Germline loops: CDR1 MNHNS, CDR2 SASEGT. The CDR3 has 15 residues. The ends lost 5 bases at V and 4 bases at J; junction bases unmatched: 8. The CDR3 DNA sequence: TGTGCCAGCAGTTCCGCAGGGGGCACGGCAGATACGCAGTATTTT. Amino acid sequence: CASSSAGGTADTQYF.

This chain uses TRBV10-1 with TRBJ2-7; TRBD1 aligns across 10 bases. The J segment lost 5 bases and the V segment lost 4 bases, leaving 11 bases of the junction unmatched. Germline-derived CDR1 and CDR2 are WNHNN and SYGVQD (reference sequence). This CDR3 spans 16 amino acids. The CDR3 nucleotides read TGCGCCAGCAGTGGGAACCGGGACAGGGGACCCAACGAGCAGTACTTC. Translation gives CASSGNRDRGPNEQYF.

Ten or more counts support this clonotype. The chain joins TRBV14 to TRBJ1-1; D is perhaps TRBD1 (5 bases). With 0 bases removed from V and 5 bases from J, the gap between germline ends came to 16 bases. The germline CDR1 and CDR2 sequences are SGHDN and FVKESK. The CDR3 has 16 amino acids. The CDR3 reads CASSQDDPTEGTEAFF. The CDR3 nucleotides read TGTGCCAGCAGCCAAGATGACCCCACGGAGGGGACTGAAGCTTTCTTT.

The DNA for the CDR3 is TGTGCCAGCAGCCACGAATCCTACAATGAGCAGTTCTTC. Translation: CASSHESYNEQFF. This chain connects TRBV4-2 to TRBJ2-1; D is uncertain. V was trimmed by 3 bases and J by 1 base, leaving 4 bases between them. This CDR3 comprises 13 residues. Germline V gives CDR1 LGHNA, CDR2 YNFKEQ.

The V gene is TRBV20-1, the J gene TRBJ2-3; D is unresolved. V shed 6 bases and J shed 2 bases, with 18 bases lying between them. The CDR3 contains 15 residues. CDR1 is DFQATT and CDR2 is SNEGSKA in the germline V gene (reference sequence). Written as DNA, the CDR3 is TGCAGTGCGACTTCAACTCGGGTCTTCACAGATACGCAGTATTTT. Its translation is CSATSTRVFTDTQYF.

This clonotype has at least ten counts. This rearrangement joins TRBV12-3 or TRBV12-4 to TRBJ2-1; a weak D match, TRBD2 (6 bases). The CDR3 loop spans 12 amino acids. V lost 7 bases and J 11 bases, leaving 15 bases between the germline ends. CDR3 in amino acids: CASTLGGSKQFF. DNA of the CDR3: TGTGCCAGCACACTCGGAGGGAGTAAGCAGTTCTTC.

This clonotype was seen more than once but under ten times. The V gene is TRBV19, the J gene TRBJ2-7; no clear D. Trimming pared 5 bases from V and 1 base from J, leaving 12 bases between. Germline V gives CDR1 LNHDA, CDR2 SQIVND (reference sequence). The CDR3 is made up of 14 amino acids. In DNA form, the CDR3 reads TGTGCCAGTAGTTCTTCTCCGGCTTCCTACGAGCAGTACTTC. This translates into CASSSSPASYEQYF.

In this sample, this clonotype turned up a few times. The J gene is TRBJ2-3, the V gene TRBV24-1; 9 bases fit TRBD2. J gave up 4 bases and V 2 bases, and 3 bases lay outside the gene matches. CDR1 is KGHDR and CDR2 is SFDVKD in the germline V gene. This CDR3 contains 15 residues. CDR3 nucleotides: TGTGCCACCAGTGATTCGATAGCGGGAGCAGATACGCAGTATTTT. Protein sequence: CATSDSIAGADTQYF.

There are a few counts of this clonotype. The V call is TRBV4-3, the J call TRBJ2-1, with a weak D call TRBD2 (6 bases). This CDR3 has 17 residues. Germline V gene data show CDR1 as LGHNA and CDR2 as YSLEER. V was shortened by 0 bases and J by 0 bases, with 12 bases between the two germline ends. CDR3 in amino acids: CASSQDVARGSYNEQFF. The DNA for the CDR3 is TGCGCCAGCAGCCAAGATGTCGCGCGGGGCTCCTACAATGAGCAGTTCTTC.

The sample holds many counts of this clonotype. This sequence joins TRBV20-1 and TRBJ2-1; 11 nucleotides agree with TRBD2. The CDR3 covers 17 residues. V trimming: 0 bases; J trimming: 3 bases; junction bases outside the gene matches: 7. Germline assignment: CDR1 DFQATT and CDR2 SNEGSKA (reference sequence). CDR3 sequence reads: CSARDITGTSGYNEQFF. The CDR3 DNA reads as TGCAGTGCTAGAGATATTACCGGGACTAGCGGCTACAATGAGCAGTTCTTC.

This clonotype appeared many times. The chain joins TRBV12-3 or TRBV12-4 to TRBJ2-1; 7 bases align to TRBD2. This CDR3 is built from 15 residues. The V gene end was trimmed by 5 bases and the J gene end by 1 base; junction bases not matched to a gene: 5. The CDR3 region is CASSIPGLSYNEQFF. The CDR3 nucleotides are TGTGCCAGCAGTATCCCGGGACTATCCTACAATGAGCAGTTCTTC.

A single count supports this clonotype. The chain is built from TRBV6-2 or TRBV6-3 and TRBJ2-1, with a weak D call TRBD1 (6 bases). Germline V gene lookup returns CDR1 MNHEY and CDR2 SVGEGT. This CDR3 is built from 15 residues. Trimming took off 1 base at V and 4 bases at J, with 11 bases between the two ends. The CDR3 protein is CASSYYRDIYNEQFF. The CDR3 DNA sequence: TGTGCCAGCAGTTACTACAGGGATATTTACAATGAGCAGTTCTTC.

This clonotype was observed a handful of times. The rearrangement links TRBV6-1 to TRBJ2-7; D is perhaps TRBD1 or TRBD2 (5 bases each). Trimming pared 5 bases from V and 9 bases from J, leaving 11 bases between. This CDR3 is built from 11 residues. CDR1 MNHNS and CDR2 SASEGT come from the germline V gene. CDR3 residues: CASSSRGGQYF. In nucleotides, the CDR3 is TGTGCCAGCAGTTCTCGGGGCGGGCAGTACTTC.

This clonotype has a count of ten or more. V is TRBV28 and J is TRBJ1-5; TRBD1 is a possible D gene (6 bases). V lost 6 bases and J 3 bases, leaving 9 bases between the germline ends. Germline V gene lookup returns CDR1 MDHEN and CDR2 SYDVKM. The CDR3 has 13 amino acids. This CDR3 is CASSRQVNQPQHF. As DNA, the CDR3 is TGTGCCAGCAGCAGACAGGTCAATCAGCCCCAGCATTTT.

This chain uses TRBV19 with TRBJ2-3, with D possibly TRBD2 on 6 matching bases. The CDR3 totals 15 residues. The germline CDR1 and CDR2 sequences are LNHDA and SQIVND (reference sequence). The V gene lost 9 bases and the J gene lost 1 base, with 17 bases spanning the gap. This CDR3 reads CASSTGGARTDTQYF. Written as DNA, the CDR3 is TGTGCCAGCAGCACCGGGGGAGCCCGCACAGATACGCAGTATTTT.

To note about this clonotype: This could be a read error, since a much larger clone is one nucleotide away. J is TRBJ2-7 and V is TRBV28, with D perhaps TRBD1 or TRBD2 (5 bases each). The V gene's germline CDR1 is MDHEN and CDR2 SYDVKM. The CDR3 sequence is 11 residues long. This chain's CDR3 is CATTDWDERYF. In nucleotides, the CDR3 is TGTGCCACCACGGATTGGGACGAGCGGTACTTC.

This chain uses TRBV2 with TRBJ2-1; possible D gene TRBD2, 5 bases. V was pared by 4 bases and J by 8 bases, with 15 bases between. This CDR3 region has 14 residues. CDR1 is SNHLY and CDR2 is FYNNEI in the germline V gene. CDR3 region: CASSGGPFVYEQFF. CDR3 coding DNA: TGTGCCAGCAGTGGAGGGCCATTTGTTTATGAGCAGTTCTTC.

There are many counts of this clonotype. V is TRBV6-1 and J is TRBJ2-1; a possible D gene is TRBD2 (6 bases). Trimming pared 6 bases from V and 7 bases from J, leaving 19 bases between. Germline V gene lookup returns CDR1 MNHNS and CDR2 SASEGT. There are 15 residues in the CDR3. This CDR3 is CASRSWRGGKNEQFF. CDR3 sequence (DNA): TGTGCCAGCAGAAGTTGGCGGGGAGGAAAAAATGAGCAGTTCTTC.